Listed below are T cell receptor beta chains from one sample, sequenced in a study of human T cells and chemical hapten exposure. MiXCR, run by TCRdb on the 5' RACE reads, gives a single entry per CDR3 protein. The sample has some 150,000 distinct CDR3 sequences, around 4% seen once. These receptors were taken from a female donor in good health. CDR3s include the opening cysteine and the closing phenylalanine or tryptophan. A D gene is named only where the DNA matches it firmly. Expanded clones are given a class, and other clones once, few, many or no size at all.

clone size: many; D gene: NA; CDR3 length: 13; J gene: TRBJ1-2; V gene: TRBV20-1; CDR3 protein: CSAFEGYSNGYTF; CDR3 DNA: TGCAGTGCCTTCGAGGGTTACAGTAACGGCTACACCTTC
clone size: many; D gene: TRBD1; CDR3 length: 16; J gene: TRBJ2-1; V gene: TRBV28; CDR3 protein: CASSSPGQNGYNEQFF; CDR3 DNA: TGTGCCAGCAGTTCTCCGGGACAGAATGGCTACAATGAGCAGTTCTTC
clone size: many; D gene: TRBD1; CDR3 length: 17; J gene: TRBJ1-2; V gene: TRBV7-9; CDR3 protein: CASSLVPGQGLNYGYTF; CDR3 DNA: TGTGCCAGCAGCTTAGTGCCCGGACAGGGTTTAAACTATGGCTACACCTTC
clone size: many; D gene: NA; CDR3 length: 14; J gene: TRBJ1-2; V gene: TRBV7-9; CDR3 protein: CASSPLVGAGGYTF; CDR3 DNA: TGTGCCAGCAGCCCCCTGGTGGGGGCCGGTGGCTACACCTTC
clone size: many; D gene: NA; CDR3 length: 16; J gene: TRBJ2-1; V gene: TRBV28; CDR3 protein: CASSPPPTGTYNEQFF; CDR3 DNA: TGTGCCAGCAGTCCCCCTCCAACGGGGACCTACAATGAGCAGTTCTTC
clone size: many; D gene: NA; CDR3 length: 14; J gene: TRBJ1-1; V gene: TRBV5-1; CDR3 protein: CASSLTTAGAEAFF; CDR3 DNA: TGCGCCAGCAGCTTGACTACGGCGGGGGCTGAAGCTTTCTTT
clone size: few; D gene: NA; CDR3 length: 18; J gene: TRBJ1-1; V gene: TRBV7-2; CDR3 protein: CASSLSLTRRTVNTEAFF; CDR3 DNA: TGTGCCAGCAGCTTAAGTCTCACTCGACGGACGGTGAACACTGAAGCTTTCTTT
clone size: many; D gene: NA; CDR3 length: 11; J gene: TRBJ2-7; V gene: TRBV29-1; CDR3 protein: CSVGDNYEQYF; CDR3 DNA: TGCAGCGTTGGAGATAACTACGAGCAGTACTTC
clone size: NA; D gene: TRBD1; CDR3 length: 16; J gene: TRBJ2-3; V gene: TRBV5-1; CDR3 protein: CASSLGDRIIGDTQYF; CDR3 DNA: TGCGCCAGCAGCTTGGGGGACAGGATTATTGGAGATACGCAGTATTTT
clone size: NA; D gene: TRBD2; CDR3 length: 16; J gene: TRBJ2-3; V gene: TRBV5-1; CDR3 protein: CASRPDGRTSTDTQYF; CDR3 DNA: TGCGCCAGCAGGCCGGACGGGAGGACTAGCACAGATACGCAGTATTTT
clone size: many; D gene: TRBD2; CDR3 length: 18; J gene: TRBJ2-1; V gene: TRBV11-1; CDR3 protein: CASSPRLMYGGASNEQFF; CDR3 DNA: TGTGCCAGCAGCCCTAGGCTAATGTACGGGGGGGCGTCCAATGAGCAGTTCTTC
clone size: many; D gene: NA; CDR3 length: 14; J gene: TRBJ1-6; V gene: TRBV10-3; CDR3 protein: CAIRQEVNNSPLHF; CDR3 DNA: TGTGCCATACGACAGGAAGTTAATAATTCACCCCTCCACTTT
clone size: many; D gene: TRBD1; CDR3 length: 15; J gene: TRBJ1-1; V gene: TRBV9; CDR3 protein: CASSLPGQGDTEAFF; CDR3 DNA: TGTGCCAGCAGCCTTCCGGGACAGGGGGACACTGAAGCTTTCTTT
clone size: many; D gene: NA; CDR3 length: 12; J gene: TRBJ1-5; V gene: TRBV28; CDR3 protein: CASNVGDQPQHF; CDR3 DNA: TGTGCCAGCAACGTAGGGGATCAGCCCCAGCATTTT
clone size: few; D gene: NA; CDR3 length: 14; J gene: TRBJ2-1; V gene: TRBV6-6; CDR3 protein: CASLLGSSYNEQFF; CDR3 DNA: TGTGCCAGCTTGCTCGGGAGCTCCTACAATGAGCAGTTCTTC
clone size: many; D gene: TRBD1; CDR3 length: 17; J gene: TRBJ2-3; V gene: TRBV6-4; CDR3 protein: CASSDSPAGTGTDTQYF; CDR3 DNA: TGTGCCAGCAGTGACTCCCCAGCCGGGACAGGGACAGATACGCAGTATTTT
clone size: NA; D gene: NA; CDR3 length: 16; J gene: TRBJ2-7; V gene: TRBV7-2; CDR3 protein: CASSLDYRASSYEQYF; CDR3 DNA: TGTGCCAGCAGCTTAGACTACAGGGCGAGCTCCTACGAGCAGTACTTC
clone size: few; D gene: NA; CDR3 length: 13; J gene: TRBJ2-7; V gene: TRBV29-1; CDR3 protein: CSVGGLSSYEQYF; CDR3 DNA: TGCAGCGTTGGAGGCCTTTCTTCCTACGAGCAGTACTTC
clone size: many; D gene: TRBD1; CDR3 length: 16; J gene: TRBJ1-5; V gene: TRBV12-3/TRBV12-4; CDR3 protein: CASRGQGEGSNQPQHF; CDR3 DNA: TGTGCCAGCAGGGGACAGGGGGAGGGTAGCAATCAGCCCCAGCATTTT
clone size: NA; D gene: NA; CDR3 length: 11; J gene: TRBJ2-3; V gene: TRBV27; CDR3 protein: CASSCGDTQYF; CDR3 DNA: TGTGCCAGCAGTTGTGGAGATACGCAGTATTTT
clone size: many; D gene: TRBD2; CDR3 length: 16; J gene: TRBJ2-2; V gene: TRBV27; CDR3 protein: CASSLLAGRDTGELFF; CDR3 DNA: TGTGCCAGCAGTTTATTGGCAGGGAGGGACACCGGGGAGCTGTTTTTT
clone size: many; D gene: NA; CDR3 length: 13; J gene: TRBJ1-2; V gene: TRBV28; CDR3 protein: CASSPPRTYGYTF; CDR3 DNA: TGTGCCAGCAGTCCTCCCCGAACCTATGGCTACACCTTC
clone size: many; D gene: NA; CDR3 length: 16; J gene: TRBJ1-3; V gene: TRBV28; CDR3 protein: CASSSLPQGTGNTIYF; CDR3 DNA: TGTGCCAGCAGTTCACTACCCCAGGGTACGGGAAACACCATATATTTT
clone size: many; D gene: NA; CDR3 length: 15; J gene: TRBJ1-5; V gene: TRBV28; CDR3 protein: CASSSAGQTNQPQHF; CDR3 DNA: TGTGCCAGCAGTTCGGCTGGACAGACAAATCAGCCCCAGCATTTT
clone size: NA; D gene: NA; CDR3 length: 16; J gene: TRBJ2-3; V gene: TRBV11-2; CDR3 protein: CASSPGVGVLTDTQYF; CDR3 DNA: TGTGCCAGCAGCCCCGGCGTAGGCGTGCTCACAGATACGCAGTATTTT
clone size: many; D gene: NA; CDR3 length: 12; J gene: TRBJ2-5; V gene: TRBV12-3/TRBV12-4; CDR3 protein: CASSLVKETQYF; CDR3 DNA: TGTGCCAGCAGTTTAGTGAAAGAGACCCAGTACTTC
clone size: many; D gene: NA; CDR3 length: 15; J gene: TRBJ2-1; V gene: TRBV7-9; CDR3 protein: CASSLGKGGYNEQFF; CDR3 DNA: TGTGCCAGCAGCTTAGGTAAGGGAGGCTACAATGAGCAGTTCTTC
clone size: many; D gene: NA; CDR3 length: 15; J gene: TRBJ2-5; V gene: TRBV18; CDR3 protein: CASSPGGGIRETQYF; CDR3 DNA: TGTGCCAGCTCACCAGGAGGGGGCATCAGAGAGACCCAGTACTTC
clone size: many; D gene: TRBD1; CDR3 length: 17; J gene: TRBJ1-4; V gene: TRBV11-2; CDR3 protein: CASSRSPKGQKNEKLFF; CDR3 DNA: TGTGCCAGCAGCCGCAGCCCGAAGGGACAGAAAAATGAAAAACTGTTTTTT
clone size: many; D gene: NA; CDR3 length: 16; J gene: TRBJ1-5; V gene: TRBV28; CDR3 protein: CASSLFGFTANQPQHF; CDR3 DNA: TGTGCCAGCAGTTTATTCGGGTTTACCGCCAATCAGCCCCAGCATTTT
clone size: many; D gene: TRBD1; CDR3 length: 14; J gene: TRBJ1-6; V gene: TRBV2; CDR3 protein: CASSGDRVNSPLHF; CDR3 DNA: TGTGCCAGCAGCGGGGACAGGGTAAATTCACCCCTCCACTTT
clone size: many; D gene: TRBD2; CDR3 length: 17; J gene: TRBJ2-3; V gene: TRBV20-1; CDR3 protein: CSAGGVRLAGGTDTQYF; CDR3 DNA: TGCAGTGCCGGGGGCGTACGGCTAGCGGGGGGCACAGATACGCAGTATTTT
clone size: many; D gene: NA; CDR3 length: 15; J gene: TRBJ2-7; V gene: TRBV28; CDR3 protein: CASSAAAHPSYEQYF; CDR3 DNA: TGTGCCAGCAGTGCAGCCGCACACCCGTCCTACGAGCAGTACTTC
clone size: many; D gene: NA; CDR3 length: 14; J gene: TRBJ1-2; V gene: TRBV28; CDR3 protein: CASSGPGRKAGYTF; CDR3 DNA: TGTGCCAGCAGTGGACCGGGAAGAAAGGCTGGCTACACCTTC
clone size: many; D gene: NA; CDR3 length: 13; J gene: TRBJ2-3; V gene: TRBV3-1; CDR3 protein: CASSPTGYYTQYF; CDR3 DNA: TGTGCCAGCAGCCCGACAGGATATTATACGCAGTATTTT
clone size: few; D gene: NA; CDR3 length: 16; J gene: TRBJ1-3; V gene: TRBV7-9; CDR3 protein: CASSVGAGNSGNTIYF; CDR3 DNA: TGTGCCAGCAGCGTAGGGGCGGGGAACTCTGGAAACACCATATATTTT
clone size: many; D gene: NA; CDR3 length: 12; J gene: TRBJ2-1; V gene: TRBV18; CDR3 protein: CASSPWNNEQFF; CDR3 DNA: TGTGCCAGCTCACCCTGGAACAATGAGCAGTTCTTC
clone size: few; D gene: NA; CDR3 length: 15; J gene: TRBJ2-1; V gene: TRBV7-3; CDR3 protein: CASSPVPSGPNEQFF; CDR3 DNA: TGTGCCAGCAGCCCCGTGCCATCTGGGCCCAATGAGCAGTTCTTC
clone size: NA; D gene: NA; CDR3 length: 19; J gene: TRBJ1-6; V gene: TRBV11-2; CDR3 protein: CASSLIQDFPLGDNSPLHF; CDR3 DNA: TGTGCCAGCAGCTTAATCCAGGACTTCCCCCTTGGGGATAATTCACCCCTCCACTTT